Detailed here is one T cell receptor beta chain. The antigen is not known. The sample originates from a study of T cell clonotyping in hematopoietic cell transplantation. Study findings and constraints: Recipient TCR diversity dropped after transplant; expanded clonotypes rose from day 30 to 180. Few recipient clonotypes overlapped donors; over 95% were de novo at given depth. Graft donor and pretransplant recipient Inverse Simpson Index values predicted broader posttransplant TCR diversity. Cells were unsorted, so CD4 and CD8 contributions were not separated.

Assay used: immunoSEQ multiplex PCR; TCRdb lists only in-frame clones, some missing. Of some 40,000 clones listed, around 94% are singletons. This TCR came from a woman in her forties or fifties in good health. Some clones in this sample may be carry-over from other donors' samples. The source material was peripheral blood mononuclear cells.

The CDR3 DNA follows: TGCGCCAGCAGTAGCCGCCGCTCCTACGAGCAGTACTTC. It is translated as CASSSRRSYEQYF. The chain links TRBV10-1 to TRBJ2-7; no clear D gene. V lost 5 bases and J lost 0, with 8 bases in between. In germline, CDR1 is WNHNN, CDR2 SYGVQD (reference sequence). CDR3 length: 13 amino acids.